This note documents a single T cell receptor (beta chain) sequence. No antigen is known for it. Assay used: immunoSEQ multiplex PCR; TCRdb lists only in-frame clones, some missing. The sample includes 100,000 to 150,000 clones, just under 95% of them seen just once. Germline CDR1 reads SEHNR; CDR2 reads FQNEAQ (reference sequence). The CDR3 extends over 15 amino acids. V shed 1 base, J shed 4 bases, and the junction held 6 bases outside the gene matches. The data were taken from a study of T cell responses to AZD1222 COVID-19 vaccine. Overall study results and limits: Among spike-specific TCRs, nearly half reportedly target unmutated variant regions. Vaccine-related CD4 TCRs covered spike, predominating at 160-218 and 743-854. Repertoire sampling happened only post peak T cell response.

This clonotype was sampled from an adult who received the AZD1222 COVID-19 vaccine. The specimen comprised peripheral blood, sampled 28 days after the second AZD1222 dose. The genes are TRBV7-9 and TRBJ2-7; 8 bases align to TRBD2. CDR3 region: CASSLEGREGYEQYF. The CDR3 DNA is TGTGCCAGCAGCTTAGAGGGTCGGGAGGGTTACGAGCAGTACTTC.